This is a list of T cell receptor beta chains from one sample in a study of blood T cell repertoires in COVID-19. Some clones are missing from TCRdb's copy, which holds only in-frame ones; the method was immunoSEQ multiplex PCR. The data hold over 150,000 clones, with around 81% observed a single time. The specimen was peripheral blood. These receptors originate from a man between 65 and 85 years old with active or convalescent COVID-19. Both conserved end residues are part of each CDR3. The order of the fields is D gene, J gene, clone size, V gene, CDR3 DNA, CDR3 protein. The D gene is left open where the match is weak. The size field is filled for only some rows; it gives once, few, many or a size class.

TRBD2	TRBJ2-2	-	TRBV18	TGTGCCAGCTCACCACGGCCGGGGGCTAGCGGGGCGAACACCGGGGAGCTGTTTTTT	CASSPRPGASGANTGELFF
-	TRBJ2-1	-	TRBV5-1	TGCGCCAGCAGCTTGCGGGTTCTCTCCTACAATGAGCAGTTCTTC	CASSLRVLSYNEQFF
TRBD2	TRBJ2-1	-	TRBV9	TGTGCCAGCAGGGCTGGACTAGCGGATACAATTGAGCAGTTCTTC	CASRAGLADTIEQFF
-	TRBJ1-5	-	TRBV9	TGTGCCAGCAGCGTAGGGGAGGGACGTCAGCCCCAGCATTTT	CASSVGEGRQPQHF
-	TRBJ1-6	-	TRBV5-1	TGCGCCAGCAGCTTATCAGGGGTGTATAATTCACCCCTCCACTTT	CASSLSGVYNSPLHF
TRBD1	TRBJ1-2	-	TRBV10-3	TGTGCCATCAGCGCGACTACGACAGGGAACTATGGCTACACCTTC	CAISATTTGNYGYTF
-	TRBJ2-5	-	TRBV6-2/TRBV6-3	TGTGCCAGCAGCCCTGGACAGACCTGGGAGACCCAGTACTTC	CASSPGQTWETQYF
-	TRBJ2-5	-	TRBV28	TGTGCCAGCAGTATCTCCTGGGCACAAGAGACCCAGTACTTC	CASSISWAQETQYF
TRBD2	TRBJ2-7	-	TRBV29-1	TGCAGCGTTGAAACCTTAGCGGGCCATCCCTACGAGCAGTACTTC	CSVETLAGHPYEQYF
TRBD1	TRBJ1-1	-	TRBV28	TGTGCCAGCAGTCTAGGGGACAGTGGAGCCGGGAAGGGTGAAGCTTTCTTT	CASSLGDSGAGKGEAFF
-	TRBJ1-6	-	TRBV28	TGTGCCAGCAGGCAGACTCCTCGAAATTCACCCCTCCACTTT	CASRQTPRNSPLHF
-	TRBJ1-5	-	TRBV14	TGTGCCAGCAGCCAAGGATTGTGGGGGGGAAGCGGCTATAGCAATCAGCCCCAGCATTTT	CASSQGLWGGSGYSNQPQHF
TRBD2	TRBJ2-7	-	TRBV12-3/TRBV12-4	TGTGCCAGCAGTCTCCACCGGGGGGGCGAGCAGTACTTC	CASSLHRGGEQYF
-	TRBJ2-7	few	TRBV11-2	TGTGCCAGCAGCCCAGGGAATAACTACGAGCAGTACTTC	CASSPGNNYEQYF
-	TRBJ2-1	-	TRBV29-1	TGCAGCCATGATGGCCTAGCGATTAACAATGAGCAGTTCTTC	CSHDGLAINNEQFF
TRBD2	TRBJ2-7	-	TRBV7-2	TGTGCCAGCAGCTTTGGAGGTCCGGGAGGCTACGAGCAGTACTTC	CASSFGGPGGYEQYF
TRBD1	TRBJ2-5	-	TRBV7-2	TGTGCCAGCAGCTCGACAGACAGGGGCCGGTCGACCCAGTACTTC	CASSSTDRGRSTQYF
TRBD2	TRBJ2-2	-	TRBV5-1	TGCGCCAGCAGCTGGGGCACTAGCGCCTCGAGGACCGGGGAGCTGTTTTTT	CASSWGTSASRTGELFF
-	TRBJ2-3	-	TRBV28	TGTGCCAGCAGTTCCCGGGACTGGTACACAGATACGCAGTATTTT	CASSSRDWYTDTQYF
-	TRBJ2-7	once	TRBV5-1	TGCGCCAGCAGCCAAGGGACAAGCTACGAGCAGTACTTC	CASSQGTSYEQYF
TRBD1	TRBJ1-2	-	TRBV6-1	TGTGCCAGCAGTGAAGGACAGGGGAGAAACTATGGCTACACCTTC	CASSEGQGRNYGYTF
-	TRBJ2-3	-	TRBV11-2	TGTGCCAGCAGCCCGACAGATACGCAGTATTTT	CASSPTDTQYF
-	TRBJ1-5	once	TRBV3-1/TRBV3-2	TGTGCCAGCAGCCGAGGATGGTCCAATCAGCCCCAGCATTTT	CASSRGWSNQPQHF
-	TRBJ2-1	-	TRBV4-1	TGCGCCAGCAGCCAAGGAGGGGGGAGGGCCGGAGATGAGCAGTTCTTC	CASSQGGGRAGDEQFF
TRBD2	TRBJ2-3	once	TRBV19	TGTGCCAGTAGTGCTACTAGCGGGGGAAAACTTACGCAGTATTTT	CASSATSGGKLTQYF
-	TRBJ1-5	once	TRBV28	TGTGCCAGCAGTGCGTCCTTCACCCCAAATCAGCCCCAGCATTTT	CASSASFTPNQPQHF
TRBD1	TRBJ2-7	-	TRBV29-1	TGCAGCGTGACAGGGCTGGGTGAGCAGTACTTC	CSVTGLGEQYF
TRBD1	TRBJ1-6	-	TRBV19	TGTGCCAGTAGACAGGGGGCCGCCTATAATTCACCCCTCCACTTT	CASRQGAAYNSPLHF
TRBD1	TRBJ2-2	-	TRBV5-6	TGTGCCAGCACTCGGCGGACAGGTTGGGCCGGGGAGCTGTTTTTT	CASTRRTGWAGELFF
TRBD1	TRBJ1-4	-	TRBV2	TGTGCCAGCAAAACCGGGACAGGGAATGAAAAACTGTTTTTT	CASKTGTGNEKLFF
-	TRBJ1-2	-	TRBV5-6	TGTGCCAGCAGCCGCACAGATAACTATGGCTACACCTTC	CASSRTDNYGYTF
TRBD2	TRBJ2-1	-	TRBV4-3	TGCGCCAGCAGCCAGCGCGGGGGGGTAGCGGGAGTCGGTGAGCAGTTCTTC	CASSQRGGVAGVGEQFF
-	TRBJ2-5	-	TRBV19	TGTGCCAGTAGTTCGGCCTATTACAGGGAAGAGACCCAGTACTTC	CASSSAYYREETQYF
-	TRBJ1-4	-	TRBV5-4	TGTGCCAGCAGCCAGACGACAGGTGTCTCTGAAAAACTGTTTTTT	CASSQTTGVSEKLFF
TRBD2	TRBJ2-3	-	TRBV7-2	TGTGCCAGCAGCTTACCGGCGGGGGGGCCAGCGGATACGCAGTATTTT	CASSLPAGGPADTQYF
TRBD2	TRBJ2-1	-	TRBV6-4	TGTGCCAGCAGCCCTTGGGGGGGCAATGAGCAGTTCTTC	CASSPWGGNEQFF
TRBD1	TRBJ1-1	few	TRBV2	TGTGCCAGCAGAATACCACAGGAGGCAGGGGGTGAAGCTTTCTTT	CASRIPQEAGGEAFF
TRBD1	TRBJ1-5	-	TRBV24-1	TGTGCCACCAGTGATCCTCGACAGGGGGCTGGACAGCCCCAGCATTTT	CATSDPRQGAGQPQHF
-	TRBJ1-1	-	TRBV7-9	TGTGCCAGCAGCTTAAGGTCCCGGGGTCGGACTGAAGCTTTCTTT	CASSLRSRGRTEAFF
-	TRBJ1-2	-	TRBV7-2	TGTGCCAGCAGCCAGATGAACTATGGCTACACCTTC	CASSQMNYGYTF
-	TRBJ1-6	-	TRBV9	TGTGCCAGCAGCACAACAGGGAATTATAATTCACCCCTCCACTTT	CASSTTGNYNSPLHF
TRBD1	TRBJ1-3	-	TRBV9	TGTGCCAGCAGCGGACAGGGTTCTGGAAACACCATATATTTT	CASSGQGSGNTIYF
TRBD1	TRBJ1-1	-	TRBV5-5	TGTGCCAGCAGCTCAGGGGGAGCCAACACTGAAGCTTTCTTT	CASSSGGANTEAFF
-	TRBJ2-3	-	TRBV6-5	TGTGCCAGCAGTTACGTCGTGGGCGTAGATACGCAGTATTTT	CASSYVVGVDTQYF
TRBD1	TRBJ2-7	once	TRBV5-1	TGCGCCAGCACCCGGGACAGTTCTCCCTACGAGCAGTACTTC	CASTRDSSPYEQYF
-	TRBJ1-5	-	TRBV7-2	TGTGCCAGCAGCTTAGCTCAAAATAGCAATCAGCCCCAGCATTTT	CASSLAQNSNQPQHF
-	TRBJ2-5	-	TRBV29-1	TGCAGCGTCGTATTTCGGGAGACCCAGTACTTC	CSVVFRETQYF
-	TRBJ1-6	-	TRBV5-1	TGCGCCAGCAGTATCGCAGGCCGATATTCACCCCTCCACTTT	CASSIAGRYSPLHF